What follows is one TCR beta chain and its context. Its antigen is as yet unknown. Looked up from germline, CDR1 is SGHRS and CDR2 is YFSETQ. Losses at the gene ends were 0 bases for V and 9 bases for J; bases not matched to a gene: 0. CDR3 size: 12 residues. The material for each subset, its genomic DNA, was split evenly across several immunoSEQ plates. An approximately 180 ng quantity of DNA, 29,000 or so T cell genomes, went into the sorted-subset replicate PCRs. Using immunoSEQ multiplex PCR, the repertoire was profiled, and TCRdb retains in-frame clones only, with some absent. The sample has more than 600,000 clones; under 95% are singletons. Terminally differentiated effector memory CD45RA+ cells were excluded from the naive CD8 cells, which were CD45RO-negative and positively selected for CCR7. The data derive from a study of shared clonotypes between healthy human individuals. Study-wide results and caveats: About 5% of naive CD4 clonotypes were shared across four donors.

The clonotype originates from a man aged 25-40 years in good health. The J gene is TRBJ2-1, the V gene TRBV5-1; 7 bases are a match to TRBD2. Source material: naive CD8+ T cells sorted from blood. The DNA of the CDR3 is TGCGCCAGCAGCTTGGGGGAGGGTGAGCAGTTCTTC. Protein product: CASSLGEGEQFF.